The source of this TCR beta chain is a study of cytomegalovirus exposure and HLA in healthy donors. At the level of the study: Drawn from HLA-typed donors, tens of millions of unique TCRs were held in an early data release.

Notes on this clone: The sample has other DNA sequences that encode this CDR3 too.

Germline V CDR1 and CDR2: MNHNY, SVGAGI (reference sequence). The V end was cut by 6 bases, the J end by 0 bases, with 9 bases between. The CDR3 loop spans 14 amino acids. Primers for the PCR totalled 60 Vbeta and 13 Jbeta. The method was immunoSEQ multiplex PCR; TCRdb's version includes in-frame clones alone and lacks a portion of them. The data contain 150,000 to 200,000 clones, roughly 84% of them singletons. Sequenced: PBMCs. This TCR was recovered from a boy aged 5 to 17 in good health and CMV-seronegative. The rearrangement links TRBV6-6 to TRBJ1-5, with D uncertain. The CDR3 is CASSSLYSNQPQHF. The CDR3 region has the DNA TGTGCCAGCAGCTCCCTCTATAGCAATCAGCCCCAGCATTTT.